The 4 T cell receptor beta chains given below trace back to one sample, sequenced in a study of PD-L1 blockade in urothelial cancer. Time point given: pretreatment peripheral blood. Here immunoSEQ multiplex PCR was the method, and the copy in TCRdb shows in-frame clones only, minus some. The table shows about 70,000 clones, with 85% to 90% occurring only once. Here the sequenced sample was PBMCs, taken around atezolizumab (anti-PD-L1) treatment. All receptors derive from a man aged 65 to 79 with urothelial cancer.

The chain carries TRBV11-2 and TRBJ2-4; 8 bases fit TRBD1. Germline CDR1 SGHAT, CDR2 FQNNGV. The CDR3 runs to 14 residues. V was clipped by 5 bases and J by 9 bases; unmatched bases: 9. Here the CDR3 DNA reads TGTGCCAGCAGCCAAGGGGACAGGAATATCATTCAGTACTTC. Its translation: CASSQGDRNIIQYF. The variable domain in full, with the rest retrieved from reference TRBV11-2 and TRBJ2-4, is EAGVAQSPRYKIIEKRQSVAFWCNPISGHATLYWYQQILGQGPKLLIQFQNNGVVDDSQLPKDRFSAERLKGVDSTLKIQPAKLEDSAVYLCASSQGDRNIIQYFGAGTRLSVL.

The CDR3 loop reads CASSLVAQGAYEQYF. The CDR3 DNA reads TGTGCCAGCAGCTTAGTGGCCCAGGGGGCCTACGAGCAGTACTTC. The chain couples TRBV7-2 to TRBJ2-7; 7 positions match TRBD1. The germline gives CDR1 SGHTA, CDR2 FQGNSA. The V and J ends lost 1 base and 2 bases, in that order; junction bases with no gene match: 5. The CDR3 spans 15 residues.

The chain carries TRBV28 and TRBJ2-2, with 7 bases lining up with TRBD1. The J segment lost 5 bases and the V segment lost 3 bases, leaving 9 bases of the junction unmatched. This CDR3 region has 16 residues. CDR1 and CDR2 (germline): MDHEN, SYDVKM. Here the CDR3 DNA reads TGTGCCAGCAGTTTCCAGTCGAGGGGGCGAACCGGGGAGCTGTTTTTT. Translation: CASSFQSRGRTGELFF.

The chain has TRBV7-9 and TRBJ2-2; maybe TRBD1 (7 bases). Germline values: CDR1 SEHNR, CDR2 FQNEAQ (reference sequence). The CDR3 extends over 16 amino acids. Trimming took 5 bases from V and 1 from J, leaving 14 bases between them. CDR3 protein: CASSGEDRWNTGELFF. Here the CDR3 DNA reads TGTGCCAGCAGCGGGGAGGACAGGTGGAACACCGGGGAGCTGTTTTTT.